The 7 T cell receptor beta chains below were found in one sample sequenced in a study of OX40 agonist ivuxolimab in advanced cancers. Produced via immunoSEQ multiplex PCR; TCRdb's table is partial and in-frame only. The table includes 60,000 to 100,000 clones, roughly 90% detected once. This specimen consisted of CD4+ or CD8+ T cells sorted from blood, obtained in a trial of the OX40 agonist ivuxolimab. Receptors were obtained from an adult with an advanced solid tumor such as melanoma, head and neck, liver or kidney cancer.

The CDR3 loop is CASSPTADTQYF. The CDR3 nucleotides read TGTGCCAGCAGCCCGACAGCAGATACGCAGTATTTT. The V and J genes are TRBV7-2 and TRBJ2-3; tentative D call: TRBD1 (5 bases). Germline V gene data show CDR1 as SGHTA and CDR2 as FQGNSA. The CDR3 length is 12 residues. Trimming shortened V by 5 bases and J by 4 bases, and 7 bases separated the two germline ends.

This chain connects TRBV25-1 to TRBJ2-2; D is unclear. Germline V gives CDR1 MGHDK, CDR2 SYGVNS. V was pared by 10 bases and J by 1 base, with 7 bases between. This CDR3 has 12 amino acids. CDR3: CATQKNTGELFF. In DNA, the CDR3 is TGTGCCACCCAAAAGAACACCGGGGAGCTGTTTTTT.

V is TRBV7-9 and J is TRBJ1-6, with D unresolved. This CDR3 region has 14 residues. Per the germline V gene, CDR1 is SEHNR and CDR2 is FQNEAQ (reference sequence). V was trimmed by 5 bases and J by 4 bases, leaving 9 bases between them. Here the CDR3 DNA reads TGTGCCAGCAGCCCACCCGATTATAATTCACCCCTCCACTTT. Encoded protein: CASSPPDYNSPLHF.

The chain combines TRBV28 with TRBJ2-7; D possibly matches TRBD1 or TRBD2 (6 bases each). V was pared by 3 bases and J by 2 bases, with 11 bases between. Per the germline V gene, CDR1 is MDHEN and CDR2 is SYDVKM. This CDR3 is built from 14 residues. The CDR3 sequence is CASSFQGRTYEQYF. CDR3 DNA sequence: TGTGCCAGCAGTTTTCAGGGGAGGACCTACGAGCAGTACTTC.

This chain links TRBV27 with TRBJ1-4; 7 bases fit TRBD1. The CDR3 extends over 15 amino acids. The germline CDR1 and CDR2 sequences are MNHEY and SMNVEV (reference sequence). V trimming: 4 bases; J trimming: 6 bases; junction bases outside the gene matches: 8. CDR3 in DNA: TGTGCCAGCAGTTCCGGATACAGGGGCCATGAAAAACTGTTTTTT. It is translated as CASSSGYRGHEKLFF.

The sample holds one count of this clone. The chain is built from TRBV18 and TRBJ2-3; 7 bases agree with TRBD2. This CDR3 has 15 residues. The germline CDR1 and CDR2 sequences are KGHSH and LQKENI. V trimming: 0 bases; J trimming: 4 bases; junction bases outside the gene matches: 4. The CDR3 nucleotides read TGTGCCAGCTCACCACCAACGGGAGGTGCAGATACGCAGTATTTT. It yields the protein CASSPPTGGADTQYF.

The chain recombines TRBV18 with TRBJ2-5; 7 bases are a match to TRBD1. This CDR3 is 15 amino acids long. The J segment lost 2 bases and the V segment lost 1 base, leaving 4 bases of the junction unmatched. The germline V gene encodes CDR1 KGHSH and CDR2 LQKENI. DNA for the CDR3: TGTGCCAGCTCACCACTACAGGGGACACAAGAGACCCAGTACTTC. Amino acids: CASSPLQGTQETQYF.